The text below deals with one T cell receptor (beta chain). Its antigen target is currently unknown. Base qualities are missing; no much larger clone stands one base away. The sample is drawn from a study of CD8 T cells in Susac syndrome (dated 2019 in TCRdb). Broadly, across the study: Repertoire sequencing was used to test whether CD8+ T cell activation and differentiation in Susac syndrome was antigen driven. General study outcomes and caveats: The number of individuals in the TCR sequencing and HLA analysis was acknowledged as relatively small.

RNA was extracted with the RNeasy kit and roughly 0.45 to 1 ug was reverse transcribed using random hexamers. The immunoSEQ multiplex PCR assay, which covers 54 Vbeta and 13 Jbeta segments, was used to amplify TCR beta CDR3 regions. To correct PCR amplification bias, a synthetic template baseline was used for both primer optimization and computational correction. Processing in the source paper ran as follows. Reads were annotated to V, D and J genes according to IMGT and were analyzed with immunoSEQ Analyzer, with only productive sequences retained. Clonality was calculated as one minus the Shannon entropy normalized by log2 of the number of productive unique sequences. For each patient and control, public and private clones were evaluated within the 100 most prevalent clones. Susac-specific clones were defined as absent from healthy and MS cohorts, over a thousand published viral clones and other ImmuneACCESS disease sequences. Through fastp at Q25 and MiXCR, TCRdb rebuilt clones from the public reads, retaining in-frame beta chains. Here each entry gathers all rows of one CDR3 protein and keeps the most common genes and DNA. These V and J calls originate from TCRdb's pipeline instead of the authors' own analysis. For this sample the table gives roughly 150,000 distinct CDR3 sequences, of which 92% were detected only once. The biggest ten clones account for under 0.085% of the sample.

The CDR3 starts with the cysteine, ends with the phenylalanine, and has 15 residues. Of the read, only the CDR3 DNA is kept; its 45 bases are in frame from base 1. The germline V gene (reference sequence) provides CDR1 LNHDA and CDR2 SQIVND. V is cut back by 6 bases and J by 3 bases, with 6 bases in the junction unmatched. Peripheral blood CD8+ and CD4+ T cells from healthy donors, Susac syndrome patients and multiple sclerosis patients were profiled using high-throughput TCR beta sequencing. The healthy donors served as controls matched for age and sex. Bulk CD8+ and CD4+ T cells were purified by magnetic negative isolation, whereas CD8+ TEMRA cells were enriched by FACS. Blood was collected in EDTA tubes and processed within 24 hours, with PBMCs isolated through density gradient centrifugation. PBMCs intended for TCR sequencing were cryopreserved in liquid nitrogen and thawed later in a water bath at 37 degrees C. A purity of at least 90% was achieved for sorted or isolated CD4+, CD8+ and CD8+ TEMRA cells.

The clonotype comes from a human donor in good health. The sequence links TRBV19 to TRBJ1-5; 9 central nucleotides agree with TRBD1. Sequencing used CD4+ T cells from PBMCs. DNA sequence: TGTGCCAGTAGGACAGGGGGACGATACAATCAGCCCCAGCATTTT. It encodes CASRTGGRYNQPQHF.